This passage covers 32 T cell receptor beta chains from one sample sequenced in a study of cytomegalovirus exposure and HLA in healthy donors. PCR was performed using 60 Vbeta and 13 Jbeta primers. TCRdb's copy holds only in-frame clones and misses some; the assay was immunoSEQ multiplex PCR. The sample has some 76,000 clones; roughly 90% are singletons. Input material: PBMCs. The receptors derive from a woman in her 30s in good health and CMV-seronegative.

This sequence joins TRBV27 and TRBJ1-1; D may be TRBD1 (5 bases). The V gene lost 2 bases and the J gene lost 5 bases, with 15 bases spanning the gap. CDR3 length equals 15 residues. The V gene's germline CDR1 is MNHEY and CDR2 SMNVEV (reference sequence). This chain's CDR3 is CASSLTGEGRTEAFF. CDR3 DNA: TGTGCCAGCAGTTTAACAGGAGAAGGCAGGACTGAAGCTTTCTTT.

The chain has TRBV2 and TRBJ2-5; TRBD2 matches 7 bases. V lost 0 bases and J lost 4; bases outside the gene matches: 5. This CDR3 is 15 amino acids long. Looked up from germline, CDR1 is SNHLY and CDR2 is FYNNEI. The CDR3, as DNA: TGTGCCAGCAGTGAAGCTCGACTAGCTGGAGAGACCCAGTACTTC. It specifies CASSEARLAGETQYF.

DNA of the CDR3: TGTGCCAGCAGCGCCCGGGACAGGGGGCTCGGGTATGGCTACACCTTC. As protein: CASSARDRGLGYGYTF. This chain links TRBV7-2 with TRBJ1-2; 12 nucleotides line up with TRBD1. The CDR3 has 16 amino acids. Germline CDR1 is SGHTA and CDR2 is FQGNSA. V shed 5 bases, J shed 5 bases, and the junction held 9 bases outside the gene matches.

The CDR3 DNA is TGTGCCAGTAGTATCCAGGGGAGCTCCTACAATGAGCAGTTCTTC. Amino acid sequence: CASSIQGSSYNEQFF. The rearrangement links TRBV19 to TRBJ2-1, with a tentative D call TRBD1 (6 bases). Per the germline V gene, CDR1 is LNHDA and CDR2 is SQIVND (reference sequence). This CDR3 is 15 amino acids long. V lost 3 bases to trimming and J lost 0 bases, with 9 bases between them.

The chain employs TRBV27 and TRBJ1-1; D remains unclear. Trimming pared 5 bases from V and 1 base from J, leaving 11 bases between. CDR3 length: 14 amino acids. Germline CDR1 MNHEY, CDR2 SMNVEV (reference sequence). The CDR3 region is CASSPRHENTEAFF. The CDR3 bases are TGTGCCAGCAGTCCCCGACACGAGAACACTGAAGCTTTCTTT.

The V gene is TRBV28, the J gene TRBJ2-3, with 8 bases fitting TRBD1. V gave up 5 bases and J gave up 0 bases; unmatched junction bases: 4. The germline V gene encodes CDR1 MDHEN and CDR2 SYDVKM. This CDR3 has 15 residues. The CDR3 nucleotides are TGTGCCAGCAGTCCAGGGGGCCCTAGCACAGATACGCAGTATTTT. It yields the protein CASSPGGPSTDTQYF.

This rearrangement joins TRBV5-6 to TRBJ2-1; D not resolved. The CDR3 has 12 amino acids. Germline V gene lookup returns CDR1 SGHDT and CDR2 YYEEEE. Trimming stripped 1 base from V and 8 bases from J, with 7 bases between. CDR3: CASSLLLDEQFF. The CDR3 DNA sequence: TGTGCCAGCAGCTTGTTATTAGATGAGCAGTTCTTC.

In the case of this clone: This sample also contains other DNA sequences that code for the same CDR3. The genes are TRBV2 and TRBJ1-1; 9 bases line up with TRBD1. Germline values: CDR1 SNHLY, CDR2 FYNNEI. Trimming took 3 bases from V and 2 from J; bases not matched to a gene: 7. The CDR3 length is 16 residues. The CDR3 reads CASSDPRTGANTEAFF. The CDR3 nucleotides read TGTGCCAGCAGTGATCCCCGGACAGGGGCTAACACTGAAGCTTTCTTT.

V usage is TRBV27 and J usage is TRBJ2-7; tentative D call: TRBD2 (6 bases). The CDR3 consists of 12 residues. The V gene's germline CDR1 is MNHEY and CDR2 SMNVEV (reference sequence). Trimming took off 4 bases at V and 4 bases at J, with 8 bases between the two ends. The CDR3 loop reads CASSSTSYEQYF. The CDR3 nucleotides read TGTGCCAGCAGTTCGACTAGTTACGAGCAGTACTTC.

This clone was picked up a small number of times. The chain employs TRBV4-3 and TRBJ1-1; a weak D match, TRBD1 (6 bases). There are 14 residues in the CDR3. Germline V gene data show CDR1 as LGHNA and CDR2 as YSLEER. Trimming removed 1 base from V and 4 bases from J, with 10 bases in between. CDR3 amino acids: CASSQAADSTEAFF. CDR3 coding DNA: TGCGCCAGCAGCCAAGCTGCGGACAGCACTGAAGCTTTCTTT.

This chain connects TRBV6-1 to TRBJ1-5, with a weak D call TRBD1 (6 bases). CDR3 length: 13 residues. From germline, CDR1 is MNHNS and CDR2 SASEGT. Trimming took 6 bases from V and 5 from J, leaving 11 bases between them. CDR3 loop: CASSGDIHQPQHF. The CDR3 DNA reads TGTGCCAGCAGCGGGGACATCCATCAGCCCCAGCATTTT.

The V and J genes are TRBV29-1 and TRBJ2-5; 7 nucleotides line up with TRBD1. The J call may be incorrect, as the DNA end agrees better with TRBJ2-7. Germline assignment: CDR1 SQVTM and CDR2 ANQGSEA. CDR3 length: 12 residues. CDR3 DNA sequence: TGCAGCGTAGAGGGGGCTAAGTACGAGCAGTACTTC. Protein: CSVEGAKYEQYF.

The J gene is TRBJ2-1, the V gene TRBV19, with a tentative D call TRBD1 (5 bases). V was cut by 4 bases and J by 2 bases, with 12 bases left in between. Germline lookup yields CDR1 LNHDA and CDR2 SQIVND (reference sequence). CDR3 size: 15 residues. In DNA form, the CDR3 reads TGTGCCAGTAGTACGTCCGACAGCCCCTACAATGAGCAGTTCTTC. Protein product: CASSTSDSPYNEQFF. The whole variable domain, remainder taken from reference TRBV19 and TRBJ2-1, is DGGITQSPKYLFRKEGQNVTLSCEQNLNHDAMYWYRQDPGQGLRLIYYSQIVNDFQKGDIAEGYSVSREKKESFPLTVTSAQKNPTAFYLCASSTSDSPYNEQFFGPGTRLTVL.

The chain joins TRBV5-1 to TRBJ1-2; tentative D call: TRBD1 (5 bases). The V and J ends lost 0 bases and 4 bases respectively, with 19 bases between them. The CDR3 has 17 residues. Germline-derived CDR1 and CDR2 are SGHRS and YFSETQ. For the CDR3, the DNA is TGCGCCAGCAGCTTGGCCTTTCAGGGAAGGGGCCTCTATGGCTACACCTTC. Residues: CASSLAFQGRGLYGYTF.

This chain uses TRBV6-5 with TRBJ2-5; 9 bases are a match to TRBD1. Matching the DNA end better, TRBJ2-7 makes the J call doubtful. CDR3 size: 14 residues. Per germline, CDR1 MNHEY and CDR2 SVGAGI. CDR3 residues: CASSRDRVAYEQYF. The DNA of the CDR3 is TGTGCCAGCAGTAGGGACAGGGTTGCCTACGAGCAGTACTTC.

This chain links TRBV20-1 with TRBJ2-3; 7 positions agree with TRBD2. The CDR3 totals 11 residues. V dropped 2 bases and J dropped 15; count of bases not matched to a gene: 8. Germline lookup yields CDR1 DFQATT and CDR2 SNEGSKA (reference sequence). The CDR3 sequence is CSARRRESKYF. The CDR3 DNA sequence: TGCAGTGCTAGAAGGCGGGAGTCAAAATATTTT.

The rearrangement links TRBV27 to TRBJ2-5, with 9 nucleotides matching TRBD2. Judging by the DNA end, TRBJ2-7 fits better; the J call may be wrong. Germline V gives CDR1 MNHEY, CDR2 SMNVEV (reference sequence). The CDR3 has 14 amino acids. CDR3 in DNA: TGTGCCAGCAGTTTAAGTCTAGCGGGGTACGAGCAGTACTTC. This sequence encodes CASSLSLAGYEQYF.

The V and J genes are TRBV30 and TRBJ1-2, with D possibly matching TRBD1 (6 bases). This CDR3 comprises 13 residues. The V end lost 0 bases, the J end lost 8 bases, and 13 bases lay between the germline ends. The V gene's germline CDR1 is GTSNPN and CDR2 SVGIG (reference sequence). The CDR3 DNA is TGTGCCTGGAGTGTCGGGGACATGGGGGGCTACACCTTC. It specifies CAWSVGDMGGYTF.

Points on this clone: Compared with germline, one end of the junction differs, possibly owing to a read error. The chain employs TRBV7-9 and TRBJ2-7, with D maybe TRBD1 (6 bases). The CDR3 is made up of 18 amino acids. In germline, CDR1 is SEHNR, CDR2 FQNEAQ (reference sequence). CDR3: CSSSLARGAGQTYYEQYF. The DNA for the CDR3 is TGTTCCAGCAGCTTAGCGCGAGGTGCTGGACAGACTTACTACGAGCAGTACTTC.

The genes are TRBV5-6 and TRBJ1-2; D is uncertain. The germline CDR1 and CDR2 sequences are SGHDT and YYEEEE. V was shortened by 2 bases and J by 2 bases, with 10 bases between the two germline ends. The CDR3 contains 14 residues. The CDR3 DNA follows: TGTGCCAGCAGCTTTGTGAGTCTGAACTATGGCTACACCTTC. It yields the protein CASSFVSLNYGYTF.

The chain employs TRBV19 and TRBJ2-5; TRBD1 matches at 7 bases. The V segment lost 1 base and the J segment 5 bases; nucleotides outside the gene matches: 7. Germline V lookup: CDR1 LNHDA, CDR2 SQIVND (reference sequence). The CDR3 is 15 residues long. The CDR3, as DNA: TGTGCCAGTAGTATAGGGGACAGTAGGGGGGAGACCCAGTACTTC. This encodes CASSIGDSRGETQYF.

J is TRBJ1-6 and V is TRBV14; 8 positions agree with TRBD1. V lost 0 bases to trimming and J lost 10 bases; unmatched junction nucleotides: 8. Germline assignment: CDR1 SGHDN and CDR2 FVKESK. The CDR3 sequence is 16 residues long. CDR3 protein: CASSQDVRTGRSPLHF. CDR3 sequence (DNA): TGTGCCAGCAGCCAAGATGTAAGGACAGGGAGGTCACCCCTCCACTTT.

This sequence joins TRBV28 and TRBJ1-5; TRBD1 matches 11 bases. The germline V gene encodes CDR1 MDHEN and CDR2 SYDVKM. This CDR3 has 15 amino acids. V shed 5 bases and J 6 bases; nucleotides not matched to a gene: 6. Here the CDR3 reads CASSPRTGGVQPQHF. For the CDR3, the DNA is TGTGCCAGCAGTCCACGGACAGGGGGCGTTCAGCCCCAGCATTTT.

The CDR3 region is CASSPRTGVTYGYTF. The DNA for the CDR3 is TGTGCCAGCAGCCCCCGGACAGGGGTTACCTATGGCTACACCTTC. The rearrangement joins TRBV2 to TRBJ1-2; the match to TRBD1 covers 9 bases. The CDR3 runs 15 residues. In germline, CDR1 is SNHLY, CDR2 FYNNEI. V lost 6 bases and J lost 4; bases outside the gene matches: 9. The full variable domain, with the rest looked up from reference TRBV2 and TRBJ1-2, is EPEVTQTPSHQVTQMGQEVILRCVPISNHLYFYWYRQILGQKVEFLVSFYNNEISEKSEIFDDQFSVERPDGSNFTLKIRSTKLEDSAMYFCASSPRTGVTYGYTFGSGTRLTVV.

J is TRBJ2-5 and V is TRBV7-2; 7 nucleotides match TRBD1. Germline CDR1 SGHTA, CDR2 FQGNSA. Trimming cost V 7 bases and J 1 base; bases outside gene matches: 6. The CDR3 covers 14 residues. The CDR3 nucleotides are TGTGCCAGCACCGAGGACAGGCTCCAAGAGACCCAGTACTTC. Amino acids: CASTEDRLQETQYF.

V is TRBV11-2 and J is TRBJ2-5, with D possibly TRBD2 on 6 matching bases. Looked up from germline, CDR1 is SGHAT and CDR2 is FQNNGV. This CDR3 is built from 15 residues. Trimming stripped 0 bases from V and 5 bases from J, with 13 bases between. CDR3 DNA sequence: TGTGCCAGCAGCTTAGAGGGGGGAATCAGGGAGACCCAGTACTTC. This encodes CASSLEGGIRETQYF.

The chain links TRBV2 to TRBJ2-5; a weak D match, TRBD2 (7 bases). The DNA end is more similar to TRBJ2-7, so the J call may be wrong. Germline values: CDR1 SNHLY, CDR2 FYNNEI. The CDR3 consists of 14 residues. The CDR3 DNA is TGTGCCAGCAGTGAACGGGGGGCAACCTACGAGCAGTACTTC. As protein: CASSERGATYEQYF.

The chain carries TRBV5-4 and TRBJ2-4; TRBD1 matches at 9 bases. V dropped 4 bases and J dropped 7; count of bases not matched to a gene: 0. The CDR3 consists of 12 residues. Germline lookup yields CDR1 SGHNT and CDR2 YYREEE (reference sequence). The CDR3 DNA sequence: TGTGCCAGCAGCGGGACAGGGAACATTCAGTACTTC. Its translation is CASSGTGNIQYF.

This chain joins TRBV5-8 and TRBJ2-5, with 14 bases matching TRBD2. The CDR3 covers 16 residues. Per germline, CDR1 SGHTS and CDR2 YDEGEE. Unmatched junction bases numbered 7, after V lost 4 bases and J lost 5 bases. Written as DNA, the CDR3 is TGTGCCAGCAGCGCCGGGACTAGCGGGAGATACGAGACCCAGTACTTC. Amino acid sequence: CASSAGTSGRYETQYF.

V and J are TRBV6-6 and TRBJ2-3, with TRBD2 matching 9 bases. With V trimmed by 7 bases and J by 3 bases, 11 bases remained unmatched. This CDR3 contains 16 residues. CDR1 is MNHNY, CDR2 SVGAGI, per germline (reference sequence). CDR3 nucleotides: TGTGCCAGCACCAACCTAGCGGGAAAGGTGACAGATACGCAGTATTTT. Amino acids: CASTNLAGKVTDTQYF.

The chain employs TRBV2 and TRBJ1-2; 10 positions match TRBD1. The CDR3 covers 16 residues. Per the germline V gene, CDR1 is SNHLY and CDR2 is FYNNEI. With 3 bases clipped from V and 4 bases from J, the junction kept 8 bases outside the gene matches. The CDR3, as DNA: TGTGCCAGCAGTGAGGGACAGGGGAGTTTGGGCTATGGCTACACCTTC. Protein sequence: CASSEGQGSLGYGYTF.

This chain joins TRBV5-1 and TRBJ2-7; unclear D gene. The CDR3 sequence is 15 residues long. Germline V lookup: CDR1 SGHRS, CDR2 YFSETQ. V lost 2 bases to trimming and J lost 0 bases, with 12 bases between them. In DNA form, the CDR3 reads TGCGCCAGCAGCTTAGGAGCCTATAGCTCCTACGAGCAGTACTTC. This gives the protein CASSLGAYSSYEQYF.